Sequencing of this T cell receptor (beta chain) was carried out in a study of T cell changes during pregnancy in multiple sclerosis. Assay: immunoSEQ multiplex PCR; the TCRdb copy retains only in-frame clones and omits some. The top ten clones hold less than 0.4% of a sample with almost 50,000 clones, roughly 94% of them seen once. The CDR3 runs to 14 residues. CDR1 and CDR2 (germline): SQVTM, ANQGSEA. Trimming pared 3 bases from V and 0 bases from J, leaving 11 bases between. The material was CD4+ T cells from peripheral blood mononuclear cells, obtained in the third trimester of pregnancy. The TCR comes from a female donor with multiple sclerosis, enrolled in a pregnancy study. V usage is TRBV29-1 and J usage is TRBJ1-2, with D possibly TRBD1 on 5 matching bases. CDR3 in amino acids: CSVDFGGSNYGYTF. CDR3 DNA sequence: TGCAGCGTTGATTTCGGGGGTTCTAACTATGGCTACACCTTC.